This T cell receptor beta chain is from a study of blood T cell repertoires in COVID-19. Study overall: COVID-19 samples from acute and convalescent phases originated in the United States, Italy and Spain. Sample material is recorded as cDNA or gDNA derived from T cells, B-cell-depleted T cells, or PBMCs.

The CDR3 runs 16 residues. V lost 1 base and J lost 1, with 11 bases in between. CDR1 MGHRA and CDR2 YSYEKL come from the germline V gene. Per the original data handling: Amplification of reference gene primers was used by the study to estimate nucleated cell counts. TCRdb keeps only in-frame clones here, not all; method: immunoSEQ multiplex PCR. The DNA gave D and trimming, while V, J and clone size come from that table. The sample records 14,000 to 15,000 clones, around 73% being singletons. The source of this sequence is a human donor in a cohort sampled during active COVID-19. Sequencing input: peripheral blood. The chain combines TRBV4-1 with TRBJ2-4; TRBD1 is a possible D gene (6 bases). The CDR3 region is CASSQAQGPAKNIQYF. DNA for the CDR3: TGCGCCAGCAGCCAAGCCCAGGGGCCGGCCAAAAACATTCAGTACTTC.